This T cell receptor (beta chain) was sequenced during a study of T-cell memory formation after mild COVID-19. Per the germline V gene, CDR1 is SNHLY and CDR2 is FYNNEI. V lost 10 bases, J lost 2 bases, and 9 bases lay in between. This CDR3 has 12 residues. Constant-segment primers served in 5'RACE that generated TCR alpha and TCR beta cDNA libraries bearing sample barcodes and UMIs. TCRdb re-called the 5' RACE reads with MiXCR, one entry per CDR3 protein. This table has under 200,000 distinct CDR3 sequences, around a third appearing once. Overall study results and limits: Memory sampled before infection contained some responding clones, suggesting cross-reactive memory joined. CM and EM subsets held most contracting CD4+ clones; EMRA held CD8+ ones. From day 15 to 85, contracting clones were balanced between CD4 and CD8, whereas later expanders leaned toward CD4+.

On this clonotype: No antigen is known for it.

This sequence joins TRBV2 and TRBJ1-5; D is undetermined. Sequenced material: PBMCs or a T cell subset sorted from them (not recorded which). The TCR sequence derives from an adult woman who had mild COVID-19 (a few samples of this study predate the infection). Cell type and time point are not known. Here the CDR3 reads CAKGEGNQPQHF. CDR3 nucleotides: TGTGCCAAGGGTGAGGGCAATCAGCCCCAGCATTTT.